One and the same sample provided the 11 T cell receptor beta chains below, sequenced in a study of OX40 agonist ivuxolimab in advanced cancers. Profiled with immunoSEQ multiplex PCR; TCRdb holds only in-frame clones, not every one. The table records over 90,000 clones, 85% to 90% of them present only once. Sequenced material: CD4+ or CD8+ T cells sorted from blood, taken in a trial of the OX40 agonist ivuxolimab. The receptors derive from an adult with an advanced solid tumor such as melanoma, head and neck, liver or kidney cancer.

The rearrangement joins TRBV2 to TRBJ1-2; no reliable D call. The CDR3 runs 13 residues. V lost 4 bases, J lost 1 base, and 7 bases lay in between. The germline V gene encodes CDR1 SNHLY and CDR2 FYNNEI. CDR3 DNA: TGTGCCAGCAGTGCGTCAGTTAACTATGGCTACACCTTC. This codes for CASSASVNYGYTF.

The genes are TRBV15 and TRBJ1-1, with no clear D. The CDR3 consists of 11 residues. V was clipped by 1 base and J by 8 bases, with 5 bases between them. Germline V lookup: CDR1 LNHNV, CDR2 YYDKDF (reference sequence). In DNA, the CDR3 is TGTGCCACCAGCAGAGCCGGGGAAGCTTTCTTT. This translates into CATSRAGEAFF.

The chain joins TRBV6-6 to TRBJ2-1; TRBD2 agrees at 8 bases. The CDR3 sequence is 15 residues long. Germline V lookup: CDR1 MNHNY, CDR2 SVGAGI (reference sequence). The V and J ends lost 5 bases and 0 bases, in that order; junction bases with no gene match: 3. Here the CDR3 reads CASSTGGYSYNEQFF. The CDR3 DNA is TGTGCCAGCAGTACGGGGGGGTACTCCTACAATGAGCAGTTCTTC.

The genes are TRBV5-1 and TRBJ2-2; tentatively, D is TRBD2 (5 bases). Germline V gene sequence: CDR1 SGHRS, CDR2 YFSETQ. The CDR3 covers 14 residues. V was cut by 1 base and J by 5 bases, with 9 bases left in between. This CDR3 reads CASSLISGTGELFF. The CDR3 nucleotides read TGCGCCAGCAGCTTGATTTCGGGGACCGGGGAGCTGTTTTTT.

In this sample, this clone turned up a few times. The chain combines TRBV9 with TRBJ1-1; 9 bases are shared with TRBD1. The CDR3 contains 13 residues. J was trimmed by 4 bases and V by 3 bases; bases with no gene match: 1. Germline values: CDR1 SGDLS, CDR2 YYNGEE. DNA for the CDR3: TGTGCCAGCAGCGAGACAGGGGGCACTGAAGCTTTCTTT. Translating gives CASSETGGTEAFF.

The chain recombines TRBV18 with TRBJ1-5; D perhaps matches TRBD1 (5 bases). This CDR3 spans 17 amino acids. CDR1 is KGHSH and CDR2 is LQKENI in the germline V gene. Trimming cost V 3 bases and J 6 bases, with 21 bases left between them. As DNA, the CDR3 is TGTGCCAGCTCACCTCTTCATAGGACATTCGGAGGTCAGCCCCAGCATTTT. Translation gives CASSPLHRTFGGQPQHF.

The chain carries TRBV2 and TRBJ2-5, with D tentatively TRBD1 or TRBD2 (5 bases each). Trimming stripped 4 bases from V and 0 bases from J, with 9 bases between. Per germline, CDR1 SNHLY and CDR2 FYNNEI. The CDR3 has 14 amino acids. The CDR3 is CASSGGVYQETQYF. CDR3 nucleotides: TGTGCCAGCAGTGGAGGGGTTTACCAAGAGACCCAGTACTTC.

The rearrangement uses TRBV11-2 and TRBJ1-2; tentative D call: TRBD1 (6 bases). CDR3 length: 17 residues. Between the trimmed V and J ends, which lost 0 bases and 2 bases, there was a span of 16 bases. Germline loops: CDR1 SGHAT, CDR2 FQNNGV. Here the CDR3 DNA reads TGTGCCAGCAGCTTAGACTCTCGGCTCGGACAGAACTATGGCTACACCTTC. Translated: CASSLDSRLGQNYGYTF.

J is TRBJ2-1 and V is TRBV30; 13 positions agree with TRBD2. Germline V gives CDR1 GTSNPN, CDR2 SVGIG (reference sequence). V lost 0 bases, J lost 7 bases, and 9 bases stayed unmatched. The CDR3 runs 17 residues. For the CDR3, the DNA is TGTGCCTGGAGTGTTGCCTGGACTAGCGGGAGTCATAATGAGCAGTTCTTC. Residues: CAWSVAWTSGSHNEQFF.

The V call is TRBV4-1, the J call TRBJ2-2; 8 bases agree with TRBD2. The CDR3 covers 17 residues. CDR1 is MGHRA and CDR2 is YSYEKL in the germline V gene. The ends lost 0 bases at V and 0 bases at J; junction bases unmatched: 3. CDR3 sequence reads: CASSQEPLAANTGELFF. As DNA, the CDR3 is TGCGCCAGCAGCCAAGAGCCACTAGCGGCGAACACCGGGGAGCTGTTTTTT.

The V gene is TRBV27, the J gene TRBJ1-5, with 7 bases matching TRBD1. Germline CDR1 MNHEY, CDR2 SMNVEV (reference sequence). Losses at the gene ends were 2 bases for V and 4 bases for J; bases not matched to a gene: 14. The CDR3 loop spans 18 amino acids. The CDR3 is CASSLLPPPGGANQPQHF. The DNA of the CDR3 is TGTGCCAGCAGTTTACTTCCCCCTCCAGGGGGAGCTAATCAGCCCCAGCATTTT.